These 9 T cell receptor beta chains were sequenced from one sample in a study of T-cell reconstitution after alpha-beta-depleted transplantation in children. The library targeted TCRbeta and was prepared with unique molecular identifiers. One entry per CDR3 protein, called by TCRdb with MiXCR from the PCR reads. The table has approximately 97,000 distinct CDR3 sequences, approximately 5.4% seen once; the top ten hold roughly 5.5%. This sample comprised PBMCs, mostly from graft donor cells, obtained 60 days after TCRalphabeta/CD19-depleted stem cell transplant. The source of these receptors is a female patient aged 2-9 years who had a stem cell transplant for Fanconi anemia, so the T cells may come from the graft donor.

This clonotype was seen only a few times. The chain recombines TRBV12-3 or TRBV12-4 with TRBJ1-1; D is undetermined. Between the trimmed V and J ends, which lost 3 bases and 7 bases, there was a span of 39 bases. The CDR3 has 22 residues. CDR3 in amino acids: CASSFGTEDGTMSGDVNGEAFF. In nucleotides, the CDR3 is TGTGCCAGCAGTTTCGGAACAGAAGACGGAACTATGAGTGGGGATGTCAATGGTGAAGCTTTCTTT.

This clonotype showed up many times. The chain uses TRBV12-3 or TRBV12-4 and TRBJ2-2, with TRBD1 matching 7 bases. The CDR3 is 17 amino acids. Germline trimming cut 3 bases from V and 2 bases from J; bases unmatched to any gene: 9. The CDR3 DNA is TGTGCCAGCAGTTTCGACAGGGACGGGTTTAACACCGGGGAGCTGTTTTTT. Amino acid sequence: CASSFDRDGFNTGELFF.

The chain employs TRBV5-1 and TRBJ2-7, with 11 nucleotides matching TRBD1. This CDR3 contains 15 residues. V was clipped by 3 bases and J by 3 bases; unmatched bases: 5. CDR1 is SGHRS, CDR2 YFSETQ, per germline. The CDR3 DNA reads as TGCGCCAGCAGCTGGGGGACAGGGGGGGTCTACGAGCAGTACTTC. The encoded protein is CASSWGTGGVYEQYF.

The rearrangement links TRBV3-1 to TRBJ2-2; TRBD1 aligns across 7 bases. V trimming: 7 bases; J trimming: 5 bases; junction bases outside the gene matches: 7. Germline CDR1 and CDR2: LGHDT and YNNKEL (reference sequence). The CDR3 covers 14 residues. The CDR3 sequence is CASIQGVGTGELFF. CDR3 sequence (DNA): TGTGCCAGCATCCAGGGGGTGGGGACCGGGGAGCTGTTTTTT.

This clonotype was picked up many times. This chain links TRBV5-5 with TRBJ2-4; 8 bases match TRBD1. Germline V CDR1 and CDR2: SGHKS, YYEKEE (reference sequence). This CDR3 region has 16 residues. The V and J ends lost 5 bases and 0 bases, in that order; junction bases with no gene match: 7. CDR3 in amino acids: CASRFGTGLAKNIQYF. In DNA, the CDR3 is TGTGCCAGCAGGTTCGGGACAGGACTAGCCAAAAACATTCAGTACTTC.

This clonotype was picked up a small number of times. The chain carries TRBV12-3 or TRBV12-4 and TRBJ1-1, with 10 bases fitting TRBD1. V dropped 2 bases and J dropped 7; count of bases not matched to a gene: 13. This CDR3 is 17 amino acids long. CDR3 DNA: TGTGCCAGCAGTTTAAAAGGTCCGACAGGGGGCCAGGTTGAAGCTTTCTTT. Residues: CASSLKGPTGGQVEAFF.

The table lists this clonotype with many counts. The CDR3 protein is CSALGPGGETQYF. For the CDR3, the DNA is TGCAGCGCCCTGGGGCCAGGCGGGGAGACCCAGTACTTC. The chain links TRBV29-1 to TRBJ2-5, with D possibly called TRBD1 or TRBD2 (5 bases each). Per the germline V gene, CDR1 is SQVTM and CDR2 is ANQGSEA. With 7 bases removed from V and 5 bases from J, the gap between germline ends came to 17 bases. This CDR3 is 13 amino acids long.

The chain links TRBV15 to TRBJ2-3; D is ambiguous. The length of the CDR3 is 16 residues. V was shortened by 5 bases and J by 3 bases, with 18 bases between the two germline ends. Germline CDR1 LNHNV, CDR2 YYDKDF (reference sequence). DNA of the CDR3: TGTGCCACCAGCTCCCCGACAAAAGTAGTAACAGATACGCAGTATTTT. This translates into CATSSPTKVVTDTQYF. The full variable domain, with the rest looked up from reference TRBV15 and TRBJ2-3, is DAMVIQNPRYQVTQFGKPVTLSCSQTLNHNVMYWYQQKSSQAPKLLFHYYDKDFNNEADTPDNFQSRRPNTSFCFLDIRSPGLGDTAMYLCATSSPTKVVTDTQYFGPGTRLTVL.

This clonotype was picked up many times. DNA for the CDR3: TGTGCCAGCAGTTTCTTGGGTGGGGAGCTGTTTTTT. Translated, it gives CASSFLGGELFF. This chain joins TRBV12-3 or TRBV12-4 and TRBJ2-2; D unclear. V was shortened by 3 bases and J by 8 bases, with 7 bases between the two germline ends. The CDR3 contains 12 residues.